This TCR beta chain comes out of a study of blood T cell repertoires in COVID-19. The CDR3 spans 13 residues. The V gene lost 2 bases and the J gene lost 7 bases, with 10 bases spanning the gap. Some clones are missing from TCRdb's copy, which holds only in-frame ones; the method was immunoSEQ multiplex PCR. The sample holds 150,000 or so clones, about four fifths seen once. The count of this clone is one. This chain connects TRBV12-3 or TRBV12-4 to TRBJ2-3, with no clear D. Material for sequencing was peripheral blood. This receptor was taken from a woman of 80 years or more with acute or convalescent COVID-19. This CDR3 is CASSLHSANTQYF. Written as DNA, the CDR3 is TGTGCCAGCAGTTTACATTCAGCGAATACGCAGTATTTT.